These 25 T cell receptor beta chains were all obtained from the same sample, sequenced in a study of blood T cell repertoires in COVID-19. Libraries were prepared by immunoSEQ multiplex PCR; TCRdb keeps only in-frame clonotypes and omits some of them. This repertoire shows roughly 290,000 clones, around nine tenths found once; its top ten account for roughly 0.8%. Sequencing was performed on peripheral blood. The receptors stem from a man aged 30-40 years with acute or convalescent COVID-19.

This clone has a single count. This rearrangement joins TRBV12-3 or TRBV12-4 to TRBJ2-1; 10 bases map to TRBD1. CDR3 size: 12 residues. The V and J ends lost 7 bases and 7 bases, in that order; junction bases with no gene match: 1. In DNA, the CDR3 is TGTGCCAGCACGGGACAGGGGAATGAGCAGTTCTTC. The encoded protein is CASTGQGNEQFF.

The genes are TRBV6-1 and TRBJ1-5; 8 bases are a match to TRBD1. The J segment lost 7 bases and the V segment lost 2 bases, leaving 7 bases of the junction unmatched. CDR3 length: 15 amino acids. Germline V gene data show CDR1 as MNHNS and CDR2 as SASEGT. The CDR3: CASSESRGQWQPQHF. Here the CDR3 DNA reads TGTGCCAGCAGTGAAAGCAGGGGGCAGTGGCAGCCCCAGCATTTT.

The V gene is TRBV11-2, the J gene TRBJ2-1, with 8 nucleotides matching TRBD2. Trimming removed 8 bases from V and 7 bases from J; junction bases left unmatched: 13. Germline V gene sequence: CDR1 SGHAT, CDR2 FQNNGV. The CDR3 consists of 15 residues. In nucleotides, the CDR3 is TGTGCCAGCTGGACGATAGCGGGGCTAGATAATGAGCAGTTCTTC. It encodes CASWTIAGLDNEQFF.

This chain uses TRBV5-1 with TRBJ1-5; D not certain. The germline V gene has CDR1 SGHRS and CDR2 YFSETQ. With 0 bases removed from V and 3 bases from J, the gap between germline ends came to 10 bases. This CDR3 region has 15 residues. CDR3 in DNA: TGCGCCAGCAGCTTGGGTGGGCCCTCCAATCAGCCCCAGCATTTT. Amino acid sequence: CASSLGGPSNQPQHF.

The chain recombines TRBV5-1 with TRBJ1-5; a possible D gene is TRBD1 (6 bases). This CDR3 has 15 amino acids. Trimming took 0 bases from V and 3 from J, leaving 10 bases between them. CDR1 and CDR2 from the germline V gene are SGHRS and YFSETQ. CDR3 sequence (DNA): TGCGCCAGCAGCTTGGAACCGGGACACAATCAGCCCCAGCATTTT. The encoded protein is CASSLEPGHNQPQHF.

The chain joins TRBV6-1 to TRBJ2-1, with D unclear. V gave up 3 bases and J gave up 5 bases, with 14 bases separating them. The germline V gene has CDR1 MNHNS and CDR2 SASEGT. The CDR3 is made up of 15 amino acids. The CDR3 region has the DNA TGTGCCAGCAGTGAGACCGAGCGCCTGCACAATGAGCAGTTCTTC. Its protein product is CASSETERLHNEQFF.

The CDR3 nucleotides read TGTGCCAGCAGTTTGGGGGCAGGGAATCACTATGGCTACACCTTC. Protein product: CASSLGAGNHYGYTF. This rearrangement joins TRBV27 to TRBJ1-2, with D perhaps matching TRBD1 (6 bases). Germline loops: CDR1 MNHEY, CDR2 SMNVEV (reference sequence). The CDR3 loop spans 15 amino acids. The V and J ends lost 3 bases and 3 bases respectively, with 14 bases between them.

The chain joins TRBV28 to TRBJ1-1; 9 nucleotides match TRBD1. V lost 4 bases to trimming and J lost 6 bases; unmatched junction nucleotides: 12. The CDR3 runs 16 residues. Germline V gives CDR1 MDHEN, CDR2 SYDVKM. The CDR3 nucleotides are TGTGCCAGCAGTTCCACAGGGGGCAGGACAGGGCCTGAAGCTTTCTTT. This encodes CASSSTGGRTGPEAFF. The variable domain in full, completed from reference TRBV28 and TRBJ1-1, reads DVKVTQSSRYLVKRTGEKVFLECVQDMDHENMFWYRQDPGLGLRLIYFSYDVKMKEKGDIPEGYSVSREKKERFSLILESASTNQTSMYLCASSSTGGRTGPEAFFGQGTRLTVV.

The chain couples TRBV19 to TRBJ1-3, with no clear D. The CDR3 contains 15 residues. The V gene's germline CDR1 is LNHDA and CDR2 SQIVND (reference sequence). V lost 8 bases to trimming and J lost 4 bases, with 18 bases between them. The DNA for the CDR3 is TGTGCCAGTCGAGACACCGGTATCACAGGAAACACCATATATTTT. Its protein product is CASRDTGITGNTIYF. Together with reference TRBV19 and TRBJ1-3, the CDR3 gives the full variable domain: DGGITQSPKYLFRKEGQNVTLSCEQNLNHDAMYWYRQDPGQGLRLIYYSQIVNDFQKGDIAEGYSVSREKKESFPLTVTSAQKNPTAFYLCASRDTGITGNTIYFGEGSWLTVV.

This chain joins TRBV5-1 and TRBJ1-6; D ambiguous. Per germline, CDR1 SGHRS and CDR2 YFSETQ. This CDR3 spans 16 amino acids. Between the trimmed V and J ends, which lost 3 bases and 2 bases, there was a span of 12 bases. The CDR3 loop reads CASSSVSGPYNSPLHF. In DNA form, the CDR3 reads TGCGCCAGCAGCTCCGTGTCAGGCCCCTATAATTCACCCCTCCACTTT.

CDR3 amino acids: CASRASAGGRETQYF. The CDR3 DNA follows: TGTGCCAGCCGAGCTTCAGCGGGGGGTAGAGAGACCCAGTACTTC. This chain joins TRBV7-2 and TRBJ2-5; 9 nucleotides agree with TRBD2. V shed 8 bases, J shed 4 bases, and the junction held 11 bases outside the gene matches. Germline CDR1 reads SGHTA; CDR2 reads FQGNSA. The CDR3 totals 15 residues.

The V and J genes are TRBV7-8 and TRBJ1-1; D is unclear. The germline gives CDR1 SGHVS, CDR2 FQNEAQ. The CDR3 extends over 13 amino acids. Between the trimmed V and J ends, which lost 2 bases and 8 bases, there was a span of 12 bases. In DNA, the CDR3 is TGTGCCAGCAGCTTACTGGCCACCCGAGAAGCTTTCTTT. This encodes CASSLLATREAFF.

The table lists this clone with a few counts. The chain combines TRBV18 with TRBJ1-1; D not certain. Germline V lookup: CDR1 KGHSH, CDR2 LQKENI. The CDR3 covers 17 residues. V was clipped by 4 bases and J by 0 bases, with 18 bases between them. In nucleotides, the CDR3 is TGTGCCAGCTCACTTATAGTGAGAGGTTCCCTGAACACTGAAGCTTTCTTT. Translation gives CASSLIVRGSLNTEAFF. The whole variable domain, filled in from reference TRBV18 and TRBJ1-1, reads NAGVMQNPRHLVRRRGQEARLRCSPMKGHSHVYWYRQLPEEGLKFMVYLQKENIIDESGMPKERFSAEFPKEGPSILRIQQVVRGDSAAYFCASSLIVRGSLNTEAFFGQGTRLTVV.

The J gene is TRBJ2-6, the V gene TRBV5-1; unclear D gene. This CDR3 region has 16 residues. Looked up from germline, CDR1 is SGHRS and CDR2 is YFSETQ. The V gene lost 0 bases and the J gene lost 2 bases, with 9 bases spanning the gap. The CDR3 sequence is CASSLVGGTGANVLTF. CDR3 in DNA: TGCGCCAGCAGCTTGGTTGGCGGCACTGGGGCCAACGTCCTGACTTTC.

J is TRBJ2-6 and V is TRBV27; tentative D call: TRBD1 (5 bases). The CDR3 runs 15 residues. Trimming removed 8 bases at V and 2 bases at J, with 13 bases between. In germline, CDR1 is MNHEY, CDR2 SMNVEV (reference sequence). This CDR3 is CASSSLGAGANVLTF. DNA for the CDR3: TGTGCCAGCTCCAGCCTAGGGGCTGGGGCCAACGTCCTGACTTTC.

The J gene is TRBJ2-1, the V gene TRBV28; 11 nucleotides align to TRBD2. There are 15 residues in the CDR3. The germline gives CDR1 MDHEN, CDR2 SYDVKM. J gave up 6 bases and V 5 bases, and 6 bases lay outside the gene matches. The CDR3 loop reads CASSQTSGAFNEQFF. The DNA of the CDR3 is TGTGCCAGCAGTCAGACTAGCGGGGCCTTCAATGAGCAGTTCTTC.

This chain connects TRBV28 to TRBJ1-3; D uncertain. V lost 5 bases, J lost 1 base, and 12 bases lay in between. The CDR3 extends over 15 amino acids. Germline assignment: CDR1 MDHEN and CDR2 SYDVKM. The CDR3 nucleotides read TGTGCCAGCAGTCGGACTTCCAGATCTGGAAACACCATATATTTT. Its protein is CASSRTSRSGNTIYF.

This chain joins TRBV29-1 and TRBJ2-4; 9 bases match TRBD1. J gave up 5 bases and V 1 base, and 0 bases lay outside the gene matches. Germline CDR1 SQVTM, CDR2 ANQGSEA. This CDR3 contains 13 residues. The CDR3 region is CSVEGQGENIQYF. For the CDR3, the DNA is TGCAGCGTTGAAGGACAGGGGGAAAACATTCAGTACTTC. Based on the CDR3 plus reference TRBV29-1 and TRBJ2-4, the full variable domain is SAVISQKPSRDICQRGTSLTIQCQVDSQVTMMFWYRQQPGQSLTLIATANQGSEATYESGFVIDKFPISRPNLTFSTLTVSNMSPEDSSIYLCSVEGQGENIQYFGAGTRLSVL.

V and J are TRBV20-1 and TRBJ2-5; 8 nucleotides line up with TRBD2. The length of the CDR3 is 15 residues. Germline V gives CDR1 DFQATT, CDR2 SNEGSKA (reference sequence). The junction had 10 bases not matched to a gene; V was cut back by 3 bases and J by 4 bases. The CDR3 DNA follows: TGCAGTGCTAGTCGGCCCGGGAGGGCCGGAGAGACCCAGTACTTC. Amino acids: CSASRPGRAGETQYF.

This clone has only a few counts. This chain connects TRBV27 to TRBJ1-5; TRBD1 matches at 9 bases. The V gene end was trimmed by 6 bases and the J gene end by 1 base; junction bases not matched to a gene: 10. Per the germline V gene, CDR1 is MNHEY and CDR2 is SMNVEV (reference sequence). The CDR3 totals 17 residues. This CDR3 is CASRDLYRGPSNQPQHF. CDR3 coding DNA: TGTGCCAGCAGAGACCTTTACAGGGGGCCCAGCAATCAGCCCCAGCATTTT.

This clone was counted a single time. V gene TRBV5-4 combines with J gene TRBJ1-2; D remains ambiguous. V was shortened by 3 bases and J by 8 bases, with 14 bases between the two germline ends. CDR1 and CDR2 from the germline V gene are SGHNT and YYREEE (reference sequence). This CDR3 region has 13 residues. This CDR3 reads CASSWATIWGYTF. The CDR3 DNA reads TGTGCCAGCAGCTGGGCCACGATATGGGGCTACACCTTC.

The chain joins TRBV6-6 to TRBJ2-7, with 12 positions matching TRBD2. The CDR3 loop spans 14 amino acids. Trimming at V came to 7 bases and at J to 2 bases, leaving 3 bases not matched to a gene. CDR1 is MNHNY, CDR2 SVGAGI, per germline (reference sequence). The DNA for the CDR3 is TGTGCCAGCATCTCTAGCGGGAGGGCCTACGAGCAGTACTTC. It translates to CASISSGRAYEQYF.

This chain joins TRBV12-3 or TRBV12-4 and TRBJ2-5; D is uncertain. The CDR3 contains 12 residues. Between the trimmed V and J ends, which lost 6 bases and 0 bases, there was a span of 5 bases. DNA of the CDR3: TGTGCCAGCAGCCAGTACCAAGAGACCCAGTACTTC. This encodes CASSQYQETQYF.

The CDR3 reads CASSESKDRVFPGELFF. DNA of the CDR3: TGCGCCAGCAGTGAGTCCAAGGACAGGGTGTTTCCCGGGGAGCTGTTTTTT. The V gene is TRBV10-1, the J gene TRBJ2-2, with 8 nucleotides matching TRBD1. This CDR3 spans 17 amino acids. Germline CDR1 and CDR2: WNHNN and SYGVQD (reference sequence). With 0 bases clipped from V and 6 bases from J, the junction kept 9 bases outside the gene matches.

The sample holds a few counts of this clone. The CDR3 DNA is TGTGCCAGCAGCTTAGGAACTAGCGCTTACAATGAGCAGTTCTTC. Translated: CASSLGTSAYNEQFF. The chain uses TRBV11-3 and TRBJ2-1; 7 nucleotides line up with TRBD2. The V gene end was trimmed by 1 base and the J gene end by 4 bases; junction bases not matched to a gene: 4. The CDR3 has 15 amino acids. Germline assignment: CDR1 SGHNT and CDR2 YENEEA. Complete variable domain (other parts from reference TRBV11-3 and TRBJ2-1): EAGVVQSPRYKIIEKKQPVAFWCNPISGHNTLYWYLQNLGQGPELLIRYENEEAVDDSQLPKDRFSAERLKGVDSTLKIQPAELGDSAVYLCASSLGTSAYNEQFFGPGTRLTVL.